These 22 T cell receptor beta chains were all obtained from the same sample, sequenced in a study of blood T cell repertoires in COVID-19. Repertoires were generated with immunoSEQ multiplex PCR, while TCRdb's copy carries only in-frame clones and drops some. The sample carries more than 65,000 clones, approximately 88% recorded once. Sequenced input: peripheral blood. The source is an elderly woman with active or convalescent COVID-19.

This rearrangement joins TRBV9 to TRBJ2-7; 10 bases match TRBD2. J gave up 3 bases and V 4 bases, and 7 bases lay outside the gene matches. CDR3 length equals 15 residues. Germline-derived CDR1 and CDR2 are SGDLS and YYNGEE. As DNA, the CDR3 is TGTGCCAGCAGCCCAGAGGTAGCGGGGGGCTACGAGCAGTACTTC. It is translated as CASSPEVAGGYEQYF.

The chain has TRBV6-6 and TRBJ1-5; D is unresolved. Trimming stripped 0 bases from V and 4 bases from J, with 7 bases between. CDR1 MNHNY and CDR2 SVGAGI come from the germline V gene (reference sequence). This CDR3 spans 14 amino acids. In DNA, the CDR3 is TGTGCCAGCAGTTACTCGACGGGGAATCAGCCCCAGCATTTT. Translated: CASSYSTGNQPQHF.

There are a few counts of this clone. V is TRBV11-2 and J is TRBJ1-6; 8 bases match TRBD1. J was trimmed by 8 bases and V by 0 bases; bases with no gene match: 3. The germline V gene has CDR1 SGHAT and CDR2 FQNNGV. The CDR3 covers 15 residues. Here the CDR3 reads CASSLDAGGDSPLHF. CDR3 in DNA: TGTGCCAGCAGCTTAGATGCAGGGGGCGATTCACCCCTCCACTTT. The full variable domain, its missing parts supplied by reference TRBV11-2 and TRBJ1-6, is EAGVAQSPRYKIIEKRQSVAFWCNPISGHATLYWYQQILGQGPKLLIQFQNNGVVDDSQLPKDRFSAERLKGVDSTLKIQPAKLEDSAVYLCASSLDAGGDSPLHFGNGTRLTVT.

The CDR3 reads CAMWGQGCHSNQPQHF. CDR3 DNA: TGTGCCATGTGGGGACAGGGGTGTCATAGCAATCAGCCCCAGCATTTT. The rearrangement joins TRBV21-1 to TRBJ1-5; the table's D call, TRBD1, has no DNA check behind it. TRBV21-1 is tagged as a pseudogene. This CDR3 has 16 amino acids.

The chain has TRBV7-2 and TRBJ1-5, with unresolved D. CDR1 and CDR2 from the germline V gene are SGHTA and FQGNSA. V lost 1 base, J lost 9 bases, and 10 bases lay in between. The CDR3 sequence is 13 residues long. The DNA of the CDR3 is TGTGCCAGCAGCTTAGAGGGTGGGAGGCCCCAGCATTTT. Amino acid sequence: CASSLEGGRPQHF.

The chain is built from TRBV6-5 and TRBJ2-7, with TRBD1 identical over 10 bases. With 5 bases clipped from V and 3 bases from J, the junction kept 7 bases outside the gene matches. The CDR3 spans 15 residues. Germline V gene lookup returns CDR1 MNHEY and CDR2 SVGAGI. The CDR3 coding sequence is TGTGCCAGCAGTCACGGGACAGGGGTGAACTACGAGCAGTACTTC. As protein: CASSHGTGVNYEQYF.

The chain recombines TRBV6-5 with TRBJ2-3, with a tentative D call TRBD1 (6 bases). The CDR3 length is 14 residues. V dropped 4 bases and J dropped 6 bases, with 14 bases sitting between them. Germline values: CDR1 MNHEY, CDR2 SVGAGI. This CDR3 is CASSSQGFGDTQYF. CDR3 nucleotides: TGTGCCAGCAGTTCACAGGGCTTTGGGGATACGCAGTATTTT.

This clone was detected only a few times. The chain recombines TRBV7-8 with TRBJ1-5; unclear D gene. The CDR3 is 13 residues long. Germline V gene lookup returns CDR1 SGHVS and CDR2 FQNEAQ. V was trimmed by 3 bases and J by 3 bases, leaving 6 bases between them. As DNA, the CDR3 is TGTGCCAGCAGCTTGCAGAACAATCAGCCCCAGCATTTT. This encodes CASSLQNNQPQHF.

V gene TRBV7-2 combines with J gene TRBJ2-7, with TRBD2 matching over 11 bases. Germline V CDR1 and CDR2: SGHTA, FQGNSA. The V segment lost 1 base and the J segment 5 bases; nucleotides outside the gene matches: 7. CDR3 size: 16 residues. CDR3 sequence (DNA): TGTGCCAGCAGCTTAGGGCTAGCGGGAGGCAGGGACGAGCAGTACTTC. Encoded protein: CASSLGLAGGRDEQYF.

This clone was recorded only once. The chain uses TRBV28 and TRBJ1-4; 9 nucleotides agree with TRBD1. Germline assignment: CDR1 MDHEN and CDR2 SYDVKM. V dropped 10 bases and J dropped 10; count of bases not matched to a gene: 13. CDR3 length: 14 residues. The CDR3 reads CATRGQGRGGKLFF. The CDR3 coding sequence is TGTGCCACCCGGGGACAGGGAAGGGGGGGAAAACTGTTTTTT.

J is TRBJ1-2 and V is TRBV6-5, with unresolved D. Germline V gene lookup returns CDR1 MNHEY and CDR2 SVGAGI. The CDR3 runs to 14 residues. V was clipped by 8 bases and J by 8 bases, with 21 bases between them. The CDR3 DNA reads TGTGCCAGCCAAATCTCGAATCGTGTACGGGGCTACACCTTC. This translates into CASQISNRVRGYTF.

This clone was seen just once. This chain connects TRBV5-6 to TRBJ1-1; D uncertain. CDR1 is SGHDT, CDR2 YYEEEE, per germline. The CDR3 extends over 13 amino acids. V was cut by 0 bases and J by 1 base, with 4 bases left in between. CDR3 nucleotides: TGTGCCAGCAGCTTGGACAGGAACACTGAAGCTTTCTTT. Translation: CASSLDRNTEAFF.

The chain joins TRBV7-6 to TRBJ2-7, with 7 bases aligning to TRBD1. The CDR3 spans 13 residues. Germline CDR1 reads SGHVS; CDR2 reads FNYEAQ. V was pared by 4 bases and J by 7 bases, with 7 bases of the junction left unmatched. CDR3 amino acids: CASSYTGAGEQYF. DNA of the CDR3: TGTGCCAGCAGCTACACAGGGGCGGGTGAGCAGTACTTC.

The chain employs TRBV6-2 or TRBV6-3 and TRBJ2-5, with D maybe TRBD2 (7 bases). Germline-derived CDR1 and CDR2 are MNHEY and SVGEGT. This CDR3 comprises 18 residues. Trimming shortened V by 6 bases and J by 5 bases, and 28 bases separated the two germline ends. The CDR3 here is CASSPPYQRGALGETQYF. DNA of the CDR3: TGTGCCAGCAGCCCCCCATATCAACGGGGGGCGCTGGGGGAGACCCAGTACTTC.

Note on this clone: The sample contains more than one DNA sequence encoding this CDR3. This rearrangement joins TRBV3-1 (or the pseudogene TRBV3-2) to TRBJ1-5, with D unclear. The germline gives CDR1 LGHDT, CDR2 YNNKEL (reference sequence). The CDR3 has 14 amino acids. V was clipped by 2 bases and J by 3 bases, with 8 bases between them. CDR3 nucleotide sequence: TGTGCCAGCAGCCAATGGGCTTCCAATCAGCCCCAGCATTTT. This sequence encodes CASSQWASNQPQHF.

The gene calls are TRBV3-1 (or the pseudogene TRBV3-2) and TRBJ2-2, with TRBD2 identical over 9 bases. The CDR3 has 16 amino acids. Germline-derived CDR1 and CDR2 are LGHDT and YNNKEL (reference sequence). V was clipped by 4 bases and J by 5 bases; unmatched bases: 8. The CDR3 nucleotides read TGTGCCAGCAGCCTCACTTATAGCGGGAGAACCGGGGAGCTGTTTTTT. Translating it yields CASSLTYSGRTGELFF.

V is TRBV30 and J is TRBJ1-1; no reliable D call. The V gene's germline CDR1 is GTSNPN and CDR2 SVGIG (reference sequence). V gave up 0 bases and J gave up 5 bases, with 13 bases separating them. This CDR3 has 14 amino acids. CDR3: CAWSVGRGGTEAFF. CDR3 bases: TGTGCCTGGAGTGTAGGACGGGGTGGAACTGAAGCTTTCTTT.

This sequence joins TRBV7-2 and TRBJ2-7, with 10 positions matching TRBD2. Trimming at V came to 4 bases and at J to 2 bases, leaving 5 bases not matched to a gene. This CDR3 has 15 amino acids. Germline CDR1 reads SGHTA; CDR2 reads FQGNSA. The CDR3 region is CASSSPSGSPYEQYF. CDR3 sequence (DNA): TGTGCCAGCAGCTCCCCTAGCGGGAGCCCCTACGAGCAGTACTTC.

CDR3 sequence (DNA): TGTGCCAGCGGCCCTAGCGGCTATTACGAGCAGTACTTC. Amino acids: CASGPSGYYEQYF. This sequence joins TRBV6-6 and TRBJ2-7; 7 bases are a match to TRBD2. The CDR3 length is 13 residues. From germline, CDR1 is MNHNY and CDR2 SVGAGI (reference sequence). After removal of 8 bases from V and 4 bases from J, the junction contained 8 bases not matched to a gene.

The CDR3 region has the DNA TGTGCCAGCAGTTCGCTCCCGGGACAGGGCACGGGTGGCTACACCTTC. Protein sequence: CASSSLPGQGTGGYTF. The chain carries TRBV27 and TRBJ1-2; 9 bases map to TRBD1. CDR3 length equals 16 residues. Germline CDR1 and CDR2: MNHEY and SMNVEV (reference sequence). V trimming: 4 bases; J trimming: 7 bases; junction bases outside the gene matches: 13.

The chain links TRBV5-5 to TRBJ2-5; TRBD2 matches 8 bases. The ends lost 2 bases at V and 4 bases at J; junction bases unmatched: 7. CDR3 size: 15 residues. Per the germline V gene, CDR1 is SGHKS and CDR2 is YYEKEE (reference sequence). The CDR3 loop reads CASSLPAGAGETQYF. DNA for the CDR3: TGTGCCAGCAGCTTACCAGCGGGAGCGGGAGAGACCCAGTACTTC.

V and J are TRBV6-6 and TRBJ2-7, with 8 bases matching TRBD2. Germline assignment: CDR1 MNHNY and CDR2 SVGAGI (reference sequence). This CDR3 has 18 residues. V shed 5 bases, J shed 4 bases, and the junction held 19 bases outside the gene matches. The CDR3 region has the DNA TGTGCCAGCAGTCCCCAGGGTGAGAGGGGACTAGGGGATTACGAGCAGTACTTC. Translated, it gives CASSPQGERGLGDYEQYF.